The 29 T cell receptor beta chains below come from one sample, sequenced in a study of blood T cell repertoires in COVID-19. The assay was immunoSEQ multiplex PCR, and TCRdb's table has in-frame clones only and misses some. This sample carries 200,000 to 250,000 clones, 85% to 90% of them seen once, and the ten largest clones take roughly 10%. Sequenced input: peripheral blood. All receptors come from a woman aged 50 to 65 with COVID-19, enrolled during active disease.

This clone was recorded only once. CDR3 region: CATSDPLTGELFF. CDR3 nucleotides: TGTGCCACCAGTGATCCCCTAACCGGGGAGCTGTTTTTT. V and J are TRBV24-1 and TRBJ2-2; no clear D gene. This CDR3 is built from 13 residues. With 3 bases removed from V and 5 bases from J, the gap between germline ends came to 6 bases. Germline V gene lookup returns CDR1 KGHDR and CDR2 SFDVKD.

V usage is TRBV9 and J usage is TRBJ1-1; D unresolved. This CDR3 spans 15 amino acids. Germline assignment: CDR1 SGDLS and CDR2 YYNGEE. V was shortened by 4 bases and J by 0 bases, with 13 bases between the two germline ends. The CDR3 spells CASSSLGSMNTEAFF. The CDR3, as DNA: TGTGCCAGCAGCTCACTAGGCAGCATGAACACTGAAGCTTTCTTT.

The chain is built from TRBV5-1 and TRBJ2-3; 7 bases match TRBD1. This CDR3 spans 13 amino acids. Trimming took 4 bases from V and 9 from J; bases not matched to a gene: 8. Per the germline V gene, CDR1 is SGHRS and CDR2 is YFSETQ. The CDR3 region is CASSLGIGGTQYF. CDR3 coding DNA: TGCGCCAGCAGCCTTGGAATAGGGGGCACGCAGTATTTT.

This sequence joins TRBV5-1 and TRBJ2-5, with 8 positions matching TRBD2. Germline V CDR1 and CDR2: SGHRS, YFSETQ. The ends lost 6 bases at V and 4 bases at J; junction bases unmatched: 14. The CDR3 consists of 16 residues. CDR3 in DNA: TGCGCCAGCAATGGGAGAAGCGGGGGCCCAGTAGAGACCCAGTACTTC. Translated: CASNGRSGGPVETQYF.

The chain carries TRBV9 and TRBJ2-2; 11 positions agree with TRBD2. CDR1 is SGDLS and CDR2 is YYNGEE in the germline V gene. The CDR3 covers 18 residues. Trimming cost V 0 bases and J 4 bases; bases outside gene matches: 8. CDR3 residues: CASSVDSGGARGTGELFF. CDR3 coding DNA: TGTGCCAGCAGCGTAGATAGCGGGGGGGCGCGGGGCACCGGGGAGCTGTTTTTT.

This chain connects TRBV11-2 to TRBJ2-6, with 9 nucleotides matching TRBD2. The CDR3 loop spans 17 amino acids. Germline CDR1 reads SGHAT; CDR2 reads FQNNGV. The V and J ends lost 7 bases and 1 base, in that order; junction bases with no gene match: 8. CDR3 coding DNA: TGTGCCAGCACCCCAGCGGGGGGATTTTCTGGGGCCAACGTCCTGACTTTC. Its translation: CASTPAGGFSGANVLTF.

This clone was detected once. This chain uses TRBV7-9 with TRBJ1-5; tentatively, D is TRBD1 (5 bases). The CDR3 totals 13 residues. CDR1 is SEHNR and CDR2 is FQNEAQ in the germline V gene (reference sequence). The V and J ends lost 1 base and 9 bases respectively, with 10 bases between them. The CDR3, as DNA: TGTGCCAGCAGCTTAGGTTCGGGGGGGCCCCAGCATTTT. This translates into CASSLGSGGPQHF.

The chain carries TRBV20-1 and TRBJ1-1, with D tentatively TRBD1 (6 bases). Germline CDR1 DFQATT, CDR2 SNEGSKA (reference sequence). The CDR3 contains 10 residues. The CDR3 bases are TGCAGAGTGCAGGGGACTGAAGCTTTCTTT. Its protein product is CRVQGTEAFF.

CDR3 sequence (DNA): TGCGCCAGCAGCTTAACAGGGGTCCGAAATGAAGCTTTCTTT. It translates to CASSLTGVRNEAFF. The V and J genes are TRBV5-1 and TRBJ1-1; TRBD1 agrees at 7 bases. CDR3 length equals 14 residues. Germline CDR1 is SGHRS and CDR2 is YFSETQ. V was clipped by 2 bases and J by 7 bases; unmatched bases: 8.

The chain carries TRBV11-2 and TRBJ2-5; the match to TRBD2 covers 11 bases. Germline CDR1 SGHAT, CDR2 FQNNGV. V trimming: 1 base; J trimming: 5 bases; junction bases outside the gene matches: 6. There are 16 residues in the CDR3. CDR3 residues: CASSLVLAGGRETQYF. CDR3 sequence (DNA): TGTGCCAGCAGCTTAGTGCTAGCGGGGGGCCGGGAGACCCAGTACTTC.

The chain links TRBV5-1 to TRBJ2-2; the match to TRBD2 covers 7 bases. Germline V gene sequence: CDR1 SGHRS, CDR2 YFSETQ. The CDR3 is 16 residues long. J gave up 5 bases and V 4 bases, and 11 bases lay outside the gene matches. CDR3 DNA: TGCGCCAGCAGCCCCGCGATCGGGGGGAGGACCGGGGAGCTGTTTTTT. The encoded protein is CASSPAIGGRTGELFF.

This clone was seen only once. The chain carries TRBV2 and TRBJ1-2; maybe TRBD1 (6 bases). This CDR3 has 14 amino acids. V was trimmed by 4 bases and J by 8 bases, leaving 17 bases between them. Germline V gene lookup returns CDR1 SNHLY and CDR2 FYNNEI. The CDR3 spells CASSGISGTMGYTF. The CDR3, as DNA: TGTGCCAGCAGTGGCATATCGGGGACAATGGGCTACACCTTC.

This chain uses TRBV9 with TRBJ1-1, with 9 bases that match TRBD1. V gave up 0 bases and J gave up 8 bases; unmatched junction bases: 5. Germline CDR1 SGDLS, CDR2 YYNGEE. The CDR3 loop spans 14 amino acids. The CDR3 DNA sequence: TGTGCCAGCAGCGTAGCAACAGGGGGCTCCGAAGCTTTCTTT. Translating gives CASSVATGGSEAFF.

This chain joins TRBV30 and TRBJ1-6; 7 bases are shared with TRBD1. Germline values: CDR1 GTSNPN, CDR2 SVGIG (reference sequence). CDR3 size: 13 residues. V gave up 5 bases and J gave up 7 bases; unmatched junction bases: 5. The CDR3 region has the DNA TGTGCCTGGGCCGCAGGGGGGAATTCACCCCTCCACTTT. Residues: CAWAAGGNSPLHF. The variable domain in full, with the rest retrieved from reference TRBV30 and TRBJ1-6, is SQTIHQWPATLVQPVGSPLSLECTVEGTSNPNLYWYRQAAGRGLQLLFYSVGIGQISSEVPQNLSASRPQDRQFILSSKKLLLSDSGFYLCAWAAGGNSPLHFGNGTRLTVT.

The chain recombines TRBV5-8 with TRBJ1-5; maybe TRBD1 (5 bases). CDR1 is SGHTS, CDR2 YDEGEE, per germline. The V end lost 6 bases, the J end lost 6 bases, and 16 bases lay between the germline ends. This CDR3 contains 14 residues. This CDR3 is CASTPRRGTQPQHF. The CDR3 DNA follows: TGTGCCAGCACCCCTCGGAGGGGTACTCAGCCCCAGCATTTT. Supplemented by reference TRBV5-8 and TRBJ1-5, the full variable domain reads EAGVTQSPTHLIKTRGQQATLRCSPISGHTSVYWYQQALGLGLQFLLWYDEGEERNRGNFPPRFSGRQFPNYSSELNVNALELEDSALYLCASTPRRGTQPQHFGDGTRLSIL.

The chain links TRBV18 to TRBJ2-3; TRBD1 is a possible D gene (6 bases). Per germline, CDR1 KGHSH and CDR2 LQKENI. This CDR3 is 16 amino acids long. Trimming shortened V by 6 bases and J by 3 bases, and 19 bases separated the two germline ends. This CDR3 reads CASSRDNRGGTDTQYF. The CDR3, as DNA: TGTGCCAGCTCCAGGGACAATAGAGGAGGAACAGATACGCAGTATTTT.

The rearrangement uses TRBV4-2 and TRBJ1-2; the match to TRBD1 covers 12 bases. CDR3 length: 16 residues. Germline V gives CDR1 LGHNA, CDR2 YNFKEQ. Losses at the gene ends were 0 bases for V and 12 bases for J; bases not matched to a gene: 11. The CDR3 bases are TGTGCCAGCAGCCAAGAAGAGGGGACAGGGGGCCTTTTCGACACCTTC. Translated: CASSQEEGTGGLFDTF.

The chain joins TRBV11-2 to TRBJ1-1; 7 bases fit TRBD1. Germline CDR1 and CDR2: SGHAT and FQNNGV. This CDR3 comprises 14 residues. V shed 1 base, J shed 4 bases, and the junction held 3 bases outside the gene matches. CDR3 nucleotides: TGTGCCAGCAGCTTAGCCCAGGGGGGCACTGAAGCTTTCTTT. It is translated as CASSLAQGGTEAFF.

The CDR3 DNA is TGTGCCTGGGTGAGGGACTTCTCTAACTATGGCTACACCTTC. Its translation: CAWVRDFSNYGYTF. The gene calls are TRBV30 and TRBJ1-2; D possibly corresponds to TRBD1 (5 bases). Deletions cut 5 bases from V and 0 bases from J, with 13 bases between. Per the germline V gene, CDR1 is GTSNPN and CDR2 is SVGIG (reference sequence). The CDR3 runs to 14 residues.

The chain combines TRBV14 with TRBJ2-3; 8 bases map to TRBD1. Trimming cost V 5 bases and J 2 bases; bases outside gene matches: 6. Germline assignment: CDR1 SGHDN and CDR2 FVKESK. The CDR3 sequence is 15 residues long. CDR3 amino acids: CASSGGQDFTDTQYF. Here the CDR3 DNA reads TGTGCCAGCAGCGGGGGACAGGACTTCACAGATACGCAGTATTTT.

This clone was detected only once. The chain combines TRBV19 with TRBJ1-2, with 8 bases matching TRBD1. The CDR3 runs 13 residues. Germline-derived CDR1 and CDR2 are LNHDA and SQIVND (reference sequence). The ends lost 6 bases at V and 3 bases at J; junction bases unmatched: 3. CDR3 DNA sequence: TGTGCCAGTAGCCCAGGGGGCCACTATGGCTACACCTTC. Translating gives CASSPGGHYGYTF.

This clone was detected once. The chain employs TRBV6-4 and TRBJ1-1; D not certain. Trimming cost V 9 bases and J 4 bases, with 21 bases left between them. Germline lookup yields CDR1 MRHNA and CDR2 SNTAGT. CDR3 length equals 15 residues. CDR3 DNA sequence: TGTGCCAGTGGACGCTGTCGAGGGTTGGGCACTGAAGCTTTCTTT. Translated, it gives CASGRCRGLGTEAFF.

DNA for the CDR3: TGTGCCAGCAGTTTTGGCTTCCAAGAGACCCAGTACTTC. Amino acid sequence: CASSFGFQETQYF. V usage is TRBV12-3 or TRBV12-4 and J usage is TRBJ2-5, with D hard to call. V was pared by 3 bases and J by 1 base, with 6 bases between. This CDR3 is 13 amino acids long.

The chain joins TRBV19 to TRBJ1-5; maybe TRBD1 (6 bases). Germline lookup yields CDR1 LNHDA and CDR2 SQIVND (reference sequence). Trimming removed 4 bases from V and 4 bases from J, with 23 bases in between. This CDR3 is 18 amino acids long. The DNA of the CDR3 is TGTGCCAGTAGTACCCTACACAGGGTAAGGGGTTCGAATCAGCCCCAGCATTTT. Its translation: CASSTLHRVRGSNQPQHF. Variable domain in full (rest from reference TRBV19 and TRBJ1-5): DGGITQSPKYLFRKEGQNVTLSCEQNLNHDAMYWYRQDPGQGLRLIYYSQIVNDFQKGDIAEGYSVSREKKESFPLTVTSAQKNPTAFYLCASSTLHRVRGSNQPQHFGDGTRLSIL.

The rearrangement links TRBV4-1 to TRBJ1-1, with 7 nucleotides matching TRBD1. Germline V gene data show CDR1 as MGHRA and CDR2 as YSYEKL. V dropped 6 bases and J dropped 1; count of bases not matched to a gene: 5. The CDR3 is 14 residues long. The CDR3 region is CASRLQGGNTEAFF. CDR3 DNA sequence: TGCGCCAGCAGGTTGCAGGGGGGGAACACTGAAGCTTTCTTT.

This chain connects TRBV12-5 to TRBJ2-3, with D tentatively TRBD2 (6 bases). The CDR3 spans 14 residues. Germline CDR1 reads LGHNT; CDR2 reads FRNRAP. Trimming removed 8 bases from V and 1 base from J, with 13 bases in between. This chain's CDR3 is CASCRDSRTDTQYF. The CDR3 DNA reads TGTGCTAGTTGCCGGGACTCGCGCACAGATACGCAGTATTTT.

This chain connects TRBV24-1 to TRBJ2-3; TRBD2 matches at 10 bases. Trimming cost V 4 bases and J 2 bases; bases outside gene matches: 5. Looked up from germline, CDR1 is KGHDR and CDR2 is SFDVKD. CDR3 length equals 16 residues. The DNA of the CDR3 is TGTGCCACCAGTGACGGACTAGCGGACTACACAGATACGCAGTATTTT. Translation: CATSDGLADYTDTQYF.

CDR3 amino acids: CASSPSYGTQYF. DNA of the CDR3: TGCGCCAGCAGCCCATCCTATGGGACCCAGTACTTC. The gene calls are TRBV4-1 and TRBJ2-5, with D unclear. The CDR3 has 12 amino acids. V was clipped by 4 bases and J by 7 bases, with 10 bases between them. Germline V gene sequence: CDR1 MGHRA, CDR2 YSYEKL.

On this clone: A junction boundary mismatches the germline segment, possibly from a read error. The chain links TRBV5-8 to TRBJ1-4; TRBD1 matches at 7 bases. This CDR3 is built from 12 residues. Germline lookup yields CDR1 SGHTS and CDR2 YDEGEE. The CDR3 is CASSPGQPTTLF. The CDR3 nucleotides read TGTGCCAGCAGCCCGGGACAGCCCACCACCCTTTTT.